This paragraph reports one TCR beta chain. V was shortened by 6 bases and J by 0 bases, with 11 bases between the two germline ends. There are 14 residues in the CDR3. Germline V lookup: CDR1 MNHEY, CDR2 SVGAGI. This sample is part of a study of blood T cell repertoires in COVID-19. In the authors' methods: Amplified reference gene primers provided the basis for estimating nucleated cell counts. Clones were sequenced by immunoSEQ multiplex PCR, and TCRdb holds only the in-frame ones, with some missing. V, J and clone size were drawn from that table, and D and trimming were deduced from the DNA. Of roughly 100,000 clones listed, roughly 85% are singletons.

Sequenced material: peripheral blood. The TCR sequence derives from a man between 50 and 59 years old in a cohort sampled during active COVID-19. The chain recombines TRBV6-5 with TRBJ1-1; weak D call: TRBD1 (5 bases). CDR3 sequence (DNA): TGTGCCAGCAGCGTCGTAGGGGTGAACACTGAAGCTTTCTTT. Translation: CASSVVGVNTEAFF.